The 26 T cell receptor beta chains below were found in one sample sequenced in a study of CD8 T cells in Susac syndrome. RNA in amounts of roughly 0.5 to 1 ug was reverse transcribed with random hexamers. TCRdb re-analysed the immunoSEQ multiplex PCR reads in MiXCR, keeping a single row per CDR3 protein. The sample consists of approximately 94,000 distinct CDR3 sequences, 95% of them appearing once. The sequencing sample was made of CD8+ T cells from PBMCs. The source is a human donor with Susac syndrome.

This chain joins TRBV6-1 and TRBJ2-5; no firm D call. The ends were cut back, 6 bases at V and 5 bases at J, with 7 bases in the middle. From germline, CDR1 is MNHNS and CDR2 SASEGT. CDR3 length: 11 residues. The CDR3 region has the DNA TGTGCCAGCAGCAACGGGGAGACCCAGTACTTC. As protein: CASSNGETQYF.

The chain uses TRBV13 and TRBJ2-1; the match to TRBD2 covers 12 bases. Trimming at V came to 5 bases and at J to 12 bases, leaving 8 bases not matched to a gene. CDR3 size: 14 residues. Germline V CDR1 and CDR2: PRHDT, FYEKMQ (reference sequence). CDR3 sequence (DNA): TGTGCCAGCAGCCTGGGACTAGCGGGCCGAGGGCAGTTCTTC. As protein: CASSLGLAGRGQFF.

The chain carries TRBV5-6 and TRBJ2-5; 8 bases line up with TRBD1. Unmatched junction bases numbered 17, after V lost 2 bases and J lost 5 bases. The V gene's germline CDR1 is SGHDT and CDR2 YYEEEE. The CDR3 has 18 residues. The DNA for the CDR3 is TGTGCCAGCAGCTTACGGGACAGGCCGACCACGCTTGGGGAGACCCAGTACTTC. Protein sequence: CASSLRDRPTTLGETQYF.

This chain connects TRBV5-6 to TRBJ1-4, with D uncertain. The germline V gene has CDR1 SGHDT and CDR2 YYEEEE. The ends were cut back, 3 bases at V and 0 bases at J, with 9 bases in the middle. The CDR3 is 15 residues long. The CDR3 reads CASSSTKTTNEKLFF. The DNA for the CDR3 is TGTGCCAGCAGCTCTACGAAAACAACTAATGAAAAACTGTTTTTT. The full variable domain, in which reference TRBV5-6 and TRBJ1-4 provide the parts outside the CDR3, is DAGVTQSPTHLIKTRGQQVTLRCSPKSGHDTVSWYQQALGQGPQFIFQYYEEEERQRGNFPDRFSGHQFPNYSSELNVNALLLGDSALYLCASSSTKTTNEKLFFGSGTQLSVL.

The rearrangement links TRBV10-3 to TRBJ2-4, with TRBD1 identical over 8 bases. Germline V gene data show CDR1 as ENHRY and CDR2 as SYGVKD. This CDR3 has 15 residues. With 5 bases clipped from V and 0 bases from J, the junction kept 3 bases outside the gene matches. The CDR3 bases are TGTGCCATCAGTCCGGACAGGGAAGCCAAAAACATTCAGTACTTC. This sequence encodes CAISPDREAKNIQYF.

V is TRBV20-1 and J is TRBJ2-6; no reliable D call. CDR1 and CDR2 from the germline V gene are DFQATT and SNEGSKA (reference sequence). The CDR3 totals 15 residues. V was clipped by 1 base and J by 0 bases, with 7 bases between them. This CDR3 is CSARGGSSGANVLTF. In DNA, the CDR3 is TGCAGTGCTAGAGGTGGTAGCTCTGGGGCCAACGTCCTGACTTTC.

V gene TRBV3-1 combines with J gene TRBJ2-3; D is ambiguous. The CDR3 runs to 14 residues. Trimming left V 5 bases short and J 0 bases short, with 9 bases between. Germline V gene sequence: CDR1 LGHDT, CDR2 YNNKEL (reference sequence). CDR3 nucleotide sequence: TGTGCCAGCAGCTACGGAGCAAGCACAGATACGCAGTATTTT. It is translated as CASSYGASTDTQYF.

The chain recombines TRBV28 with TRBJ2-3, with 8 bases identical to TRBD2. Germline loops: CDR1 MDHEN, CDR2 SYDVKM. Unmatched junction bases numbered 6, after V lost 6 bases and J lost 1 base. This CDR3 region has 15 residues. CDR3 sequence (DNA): TGTGCCAGCAGCCCTAGCGGGCTCCGCACAGATACGCAGTATTTT. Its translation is CASSPSGLRTDTQYF.

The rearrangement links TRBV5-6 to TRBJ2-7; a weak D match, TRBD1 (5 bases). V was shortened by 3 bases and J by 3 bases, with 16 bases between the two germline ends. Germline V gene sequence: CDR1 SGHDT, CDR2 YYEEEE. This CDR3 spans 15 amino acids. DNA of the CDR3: TGTGCCAGCAGCTATAGGGGTCTTACAGACTACGAGCAGTACTTC. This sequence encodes CASSYRGLTDYEQYF. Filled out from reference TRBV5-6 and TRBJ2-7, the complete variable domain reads DAGVTQSPTHLIKTRGQQVTLRCSPKSGHDTVSWYQQALGQGPQFIFQYYEEEERQRGNFPDRFSGHQFPNYSSELNVNALLLGDSALYLCASSYRGLTDYEQYFGPGTRLTVT.

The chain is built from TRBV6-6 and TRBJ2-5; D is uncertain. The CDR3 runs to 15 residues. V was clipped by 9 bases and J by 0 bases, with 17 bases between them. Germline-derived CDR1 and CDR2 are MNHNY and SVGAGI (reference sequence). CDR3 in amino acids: CASEDLLSNQETQYF. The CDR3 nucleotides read TGTGCCAGTGAGGACCTCCTCTCAAACCAAGAGACCCAGTACTTC.

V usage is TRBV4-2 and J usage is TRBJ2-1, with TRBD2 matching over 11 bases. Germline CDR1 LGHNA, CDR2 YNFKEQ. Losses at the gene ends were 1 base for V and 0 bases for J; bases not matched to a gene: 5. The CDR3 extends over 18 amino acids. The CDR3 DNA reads TGTGCCAGCAGCCAAGCCACTAGCGGGAGCGCCTCCTACAATGAGCAGTTCTTC. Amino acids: CASSQATSGSASYNEQFF.

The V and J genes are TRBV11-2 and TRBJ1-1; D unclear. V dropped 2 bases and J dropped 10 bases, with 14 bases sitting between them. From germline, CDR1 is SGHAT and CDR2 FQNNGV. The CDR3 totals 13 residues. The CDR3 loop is CASSLTPSGVAFF. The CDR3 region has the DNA TGTGCCAGCAGCTTAACGCCCTCCGGGGTAGCTTTCTTT.

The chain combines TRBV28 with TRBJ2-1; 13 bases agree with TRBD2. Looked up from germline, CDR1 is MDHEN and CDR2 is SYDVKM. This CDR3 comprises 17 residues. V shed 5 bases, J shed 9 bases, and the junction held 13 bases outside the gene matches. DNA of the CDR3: TGTGCCAGCAGTCCACCACTAGCGGGAGGGCCGAGGGGTGAGCAGTTCTTC. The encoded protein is CASSPPLAGGPRGEQFF. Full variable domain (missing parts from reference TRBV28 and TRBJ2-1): DVKVTQSSRYLVKRTGEKVFLECVQDMDHENMFWYRQDPGLGLRLIYFSYDVKMKEKGDIPEGYSVSREKKERFSLILESASTNQTSMYLCASSPPLAGGPRGEQFFGPGTRLTVL.

In DNA form, the CDR3 reads TGTGCCAGCAGTTTAGGCACCAGAGGGGAGGATGGCTACACCTTC. Amino acid sequence: CASSLGTRGEDGYTF. The genes are TRBV27 and TRBJ1-2, with D possibly being TRBD1 (5 bases). Trimming shortened V by 2 bases and J by 6 bases, and 16 bases separated the two germline ends. Per germline, CDR1 MNHEY and CDR2 SMNVEV (reference sequence). The CDR3 contains 15 residues.

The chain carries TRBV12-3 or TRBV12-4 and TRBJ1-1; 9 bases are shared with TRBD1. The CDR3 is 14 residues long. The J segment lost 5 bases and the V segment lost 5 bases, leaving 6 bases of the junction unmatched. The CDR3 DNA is TGTGCCAGCAGTCTGGGACAGGGATGGACTGAAGCTTTCTTT. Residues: CASSLGQGWTEAFF.

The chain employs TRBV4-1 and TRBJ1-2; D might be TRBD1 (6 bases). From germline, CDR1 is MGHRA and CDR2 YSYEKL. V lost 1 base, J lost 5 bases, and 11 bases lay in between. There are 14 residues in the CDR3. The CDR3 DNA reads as TGCGCCAGCAGCCAAGGGTCAGGGACATATGGCTACACCTTC. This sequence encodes CASSQGSGTYGYTF.

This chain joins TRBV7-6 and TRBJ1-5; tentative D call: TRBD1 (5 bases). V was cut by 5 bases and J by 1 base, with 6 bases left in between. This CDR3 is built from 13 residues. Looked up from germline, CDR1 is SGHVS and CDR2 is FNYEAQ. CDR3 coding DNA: TGTGCCAGCAGCAAGGGGAGCAATCAGCCCCAGCATTTT. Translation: CASSKGSNQPQHF.

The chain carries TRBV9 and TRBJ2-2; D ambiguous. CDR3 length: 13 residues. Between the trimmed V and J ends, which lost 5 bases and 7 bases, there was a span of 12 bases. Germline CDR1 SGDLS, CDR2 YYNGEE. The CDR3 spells CASRDEPSGELFF. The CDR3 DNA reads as TGTGCCAGCAGAGACGAGCCGAGCGGGGAGCTGTTTTTT. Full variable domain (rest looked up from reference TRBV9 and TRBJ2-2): DSGVTQTPKHLITATGQRVTLRCSPRSGDLSVYWYQQSLDQGLQFLIQYYNGEERAKGNILERFSAQQFPDLHSELNLSSLELGDSALYFCASRDEPSGELFFGEGSRLTVL.

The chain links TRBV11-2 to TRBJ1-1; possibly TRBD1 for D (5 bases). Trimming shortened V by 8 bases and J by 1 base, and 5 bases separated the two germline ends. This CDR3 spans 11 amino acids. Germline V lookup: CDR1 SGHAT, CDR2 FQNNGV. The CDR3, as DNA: TGTGCCAGCGGACAGAACACTGAAGCTTTCTTT. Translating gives CASGQNTEAFF.

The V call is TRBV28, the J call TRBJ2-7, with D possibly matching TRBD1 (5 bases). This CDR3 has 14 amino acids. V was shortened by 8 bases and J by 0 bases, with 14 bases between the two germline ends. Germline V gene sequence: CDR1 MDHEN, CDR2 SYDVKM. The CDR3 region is CASRQLEASYEQYF. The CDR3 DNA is TGTGCCAGCCGACAGCTCGAGGCCTCCTACGAGCAGTACTTC.

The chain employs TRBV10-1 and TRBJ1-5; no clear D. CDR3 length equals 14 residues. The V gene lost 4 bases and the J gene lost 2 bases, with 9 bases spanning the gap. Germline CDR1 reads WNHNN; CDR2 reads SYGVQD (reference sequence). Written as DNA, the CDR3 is TGCGCCAGCAGTGGACAAACTGGCAATCAGCCCCAGCATTTT. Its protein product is CASSGQTGNQPQHF.

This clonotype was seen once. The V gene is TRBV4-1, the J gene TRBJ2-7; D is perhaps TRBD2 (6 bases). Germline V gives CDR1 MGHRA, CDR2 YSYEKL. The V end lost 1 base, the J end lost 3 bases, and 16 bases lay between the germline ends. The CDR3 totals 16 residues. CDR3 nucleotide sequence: TGCGCCAGCAGCCAAGCTCAACTAGCTAACCTCTACGAGCAGTACTTC. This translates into CASSQAQLANLYEQYF.

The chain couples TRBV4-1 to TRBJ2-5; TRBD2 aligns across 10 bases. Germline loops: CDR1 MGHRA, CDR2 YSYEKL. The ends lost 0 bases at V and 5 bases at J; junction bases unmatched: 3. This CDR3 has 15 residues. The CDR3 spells CASSQEGAGGETQYF. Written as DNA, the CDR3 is TGCGCCAGCAGCCAAGAAGGAGCGGGGGGGGAGACCCAGTACTTC.

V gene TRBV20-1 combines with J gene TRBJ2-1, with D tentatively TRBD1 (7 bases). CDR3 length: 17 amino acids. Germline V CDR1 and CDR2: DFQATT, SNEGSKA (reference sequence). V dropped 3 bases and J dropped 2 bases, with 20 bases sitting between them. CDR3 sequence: CSARPLYTGEAYNEQFF. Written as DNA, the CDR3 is TGCAGTGCTAGGCCCCTCTATACAGGGGAGGCCTACAATGAGCAGTTCTTC.

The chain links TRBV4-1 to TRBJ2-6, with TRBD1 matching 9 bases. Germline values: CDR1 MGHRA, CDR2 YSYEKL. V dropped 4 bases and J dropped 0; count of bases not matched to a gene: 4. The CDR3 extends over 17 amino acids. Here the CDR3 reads CASSPGTGFSGANVLTF. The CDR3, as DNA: TGCGCCAGCAGCCCTGGGACAGGGTTCTCTGGGGCCAACGTCCTGACTTTC.

The CDR3 reads CSVEVDGSTWFF. DNA for the CDR3: TGCAGCGTTGAAGTGGACGGGAGTACGTGGTTCTTC. The chain joins TRBV29-1 to TRBJ2-1, with a tentative D call TRBD2 (6 bases). The CDR3 runs to 12 residues. CDR1 SQVTM and CDR2 ANQGSEA come from the germline V gene. Trimming left V 1 base short and J 15 bases short, with 16 bases between.